The 9 T cell receptor beta chains below come from one sample, sequenced in a study of T cell repertoires in cytomegalovirus infection. TCRdb reprocessed the reads via MiXCR and lists one record per CDR3 protein. The data hold roughly 150,000 distinct CDR3 sequences, with about 20% observed a single time. The sequenced sample consisted of PBMCs. The receptors were gathered from a human donor in good health (CMV status not recorded). Some clones in this sample may be carry-over from other donors' samples.

V and J are TRBV3-1 and TRBJ2-7; TRBD1 is a possible D gene (5 bases). The length of the CDR3 is 12 residues. The V gene lost 4 bases and the J gene lost 7 bases, with 11 bases spanning the gap. Germline V gene lookup returns CDR1 LGHDT and CDR2 YNNKEL (reference sequence). DNA of the CDR3: TGTGCCAGCAGCCCAGGGCTGGGGGAGCAGTACTTC. Protein product: CASSPGLGEQYF.

This clonotype was detected ten times or more. This rearrangement joins TRBV7-2 to TRBJ2-7; 9 bases line up with TRBD2. The CDR3 runs to 16 residues. With 3 bases clipped from V and 6 bases from J, the junction kept 12 bases outside the gene matches. Germline CDR1 SGHTA, CDR2 FQGNSA. This chain's CDR3 is CASSFSGSGSTLEQYF. Here the CDR3 DNA reads TGTGCCAGCAGCTTTAGCGGGAGTGGCTCCACGCTCGAGCAGTACTTC.

The J gene is TRBJ2-3, the V gene TRBV6-6; TRBD2 is a possible D gene (6 bases). From germline, CDR1 is MNHNY and CDR2 SVGAGI (reference sequence). The CDR3 runs to 15 residues. V dropped 8 bases and J dropped 3 bases, with 18 bases sitting between them. CDR3 in amino acids: CASEEVGGTTDTQYF. CDR3 DNA: TGTGCCAGCGAGGAAGTTGGCGGGACGACAGATACGCAGTATTTT.

The J gene is TRBJ1-5, the V gene TRBV12-3 or TRBV12-4, with D uncertain. The CDR3 totals 13 residues. V was clipped by 6 bases and J by 4 bases, with 10 bases between them. CDR3 residues: CASRPGHNQPQHF. The CDR3, as DNA: TGTGCCAGCAGACCGGGCCATAATCAGCCCCAGCATTTT.

There are many counts of this clonotype. The chain is built from TRBV7-8 and TRBJ2-3, with 9 nucleotides matching TRBD2. The V segment lost 2 bases and the J segment 3 bases; nucleotides outside the gene matches: 9. The CDR3 covers 17 residues. Germline V lookup: CDR1 SGHVS, CDR2 FQNEAQ. CDR3 residues: CASSLSVGTSLTDTQYF. In DNA form, the CDR3 reads TGTGCCAGCAGCTTATCAGTAGGGACTAGCCTTACAGATACGCAGTATTTT.

The CDR3 DNA sequence: TGCAGCGCCTGGACAGGGGTCACAGATACGCAGTATTTT. Translation: CSAWTGVTDTQYF. This chain joins TRBV29-1 and TRBJ2-3, with 9 bases identical to TRBD1. The germline CDR1 and CDR2 sequences are SQVTM and ANQGSEA. Trimming cost V 7 bases and J 2 bases; bases outside gene matches: 4. The CDR3 totals 13 residues.

The V gene is TRBV11-2, the J gene TRBJ2-1; D might be TRBD2 (6 bases). The CDR3 extends over 14 amino acids. V dropped 3 bases and J dropped 5 bases, with 11 bases sitting between them. Per germline, CDR1 SGHAT and CDR2 FQNNGV. The CDR3 loop is CASSFSGTDNEQFF. The CDR3 DNA reads TGTGCCAGCAGCTTTTCGGGGACTGACAATGAGCAGTTCTTC.

This clonotype was detected only a few times. The rearrangement joins TRBV12-3 or TRBV12-4 to TRBJ2-7; possibly TRBD1 for D (5 bases). The CDR3 length is 13 residues. Trimming took 3 bases from V and 2 from J, leaving 8 bases between them. CDR3 DNA sequence: TGTGCCAGCAGTTTTCGCAGGGCCTACGAGCAGTACTTC. Translated, it gives CASSFRRAYEQYF.

The chain has TRBV5-6 and TRBJ2-1; D may correspond to TRBD1 or TRBD2 (5 bases each). Germline CDR1 SGHDT, CDR2 YYEEEE. This CDR3 is built from 16 residues. V was cut by 2 bases and J by 4 bases, with 16 bases left in between. Written as DNA, the CDR3 is TGTGCCAGCAGCTTTCCCGGGGCTACTGCTTACAATGAGCAGTTCTTC. It specifies CASSFPGATAYNEQFF.